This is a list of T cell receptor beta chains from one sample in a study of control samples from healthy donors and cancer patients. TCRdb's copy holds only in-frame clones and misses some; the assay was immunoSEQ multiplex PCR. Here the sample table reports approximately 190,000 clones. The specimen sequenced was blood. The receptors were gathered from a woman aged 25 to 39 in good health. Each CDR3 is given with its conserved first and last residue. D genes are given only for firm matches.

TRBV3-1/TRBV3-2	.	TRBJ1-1	TGTGCCAGCAGCCAAGAGGGCGTTAGGGGAGCTTTCTTT	CASSQEGVRGAFF
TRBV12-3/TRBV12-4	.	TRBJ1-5	TGTGCCAGCAGTTCCGGGGGCGGGCAGCCCCAGCATTTT	CASSSGGGQPQHF
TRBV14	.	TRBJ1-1	TGTGCCAGCAGCCAGCGTTTGAACACTGAAGCTTTCTTT	CASSQRLNTEAFF
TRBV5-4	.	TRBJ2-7	TGTGCCAGCAGCATCACATCGACGACGCGGTGGGGCGAGCAGTACTTC	CASSITSTTRWGEQYF
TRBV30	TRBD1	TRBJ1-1	TGTGCCTGGAGTGTAGGGTGGGGGATGGGGACAGCTGAAGCTTTCTTT	CAWSVGWGMGTAEAFF
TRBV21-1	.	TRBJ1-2	TGTGCCACCCCCCCAGGACAAGGAAGATCCAACTATGGCTACACCTTC	CATPPGQGRSNYGYTF
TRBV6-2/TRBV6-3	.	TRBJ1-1	TGTGCCAGCAGTATCGGGACCGCTGAAGCTTTCTTT	CASSIGTAEAFF
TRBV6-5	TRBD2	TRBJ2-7	TGTGCCAGCAGGGAGATTAACGGGGGGGTTTTCGAGCAGTACTTC	CASREINGGVFEQYF
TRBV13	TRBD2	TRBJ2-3	TGTGCCAGCAGCTTCACACCTTGGCGGGGGAGCACAGATACGCAGTATTTT	CASSFTPWRGSTDTQYF
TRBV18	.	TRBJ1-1	TGTGCCAGCTCACCGCCATCTGGGAGGGGCGGCACTGAAGCTTTCTTT	CASSPPSGRGGTEAFF
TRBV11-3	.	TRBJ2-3	TGTGCCAGCAGCAAAGGGGATGCCACAGATACGCAGTATTTT	CASSKGDATDTQYF
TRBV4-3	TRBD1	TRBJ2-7	TGCGCCAGCAGCCCCGCGAGTGGGACAGGGACCTACGAGCAGTACTTC	CASSPASGTGTYEQYF
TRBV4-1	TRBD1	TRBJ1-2	TGCGCCAGCAGTCGAAGTGGACAGGCTGACTATGGCTACACCTTC	CASSRSGQADYGYTF
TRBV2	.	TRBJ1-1	TGTGCCAGCAGCGTTCTGCTGGACACTGAAGCTTTCTTT	CASSVLLDTEAFF
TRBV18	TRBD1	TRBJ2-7	TGTGCCAGCTCTCTTCAAGACAGGGGCTACGAGCAGTACTTC	CASSLQDRGYEQYF
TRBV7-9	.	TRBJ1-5	TGTGCCAGCAGCTTAGGGGGACATCCCAATCAGCCCCAGCATTTT	CASSLGGHPNQPQHF
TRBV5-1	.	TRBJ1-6	TGCGCCAGCAGCTTGATAGACGGGTTTGGGTCACCCCTCCACTTT	CASSLIDGFGSPLHF
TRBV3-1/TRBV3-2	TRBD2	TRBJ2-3	TGTGCCAGCAGCCAAGGGACTAGCTACACAGATACGCAGTATTTT	CASSQGTSYTDTQYF
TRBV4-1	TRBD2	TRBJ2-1	TGCGCCAGCAGCCGCCTAGCGGGGGCAGACAATGAGCAGTTCTTC	CASSRLAGADNEQFF
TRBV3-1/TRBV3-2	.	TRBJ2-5	TGTGCCAGCAGCCAAGGGGGGATGACCCAGTACTTC	CASSQGGMTQYF
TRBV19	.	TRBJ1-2	TGTGCCAGTAGTATAGCCTCCCCTTTTAACTATGGCTACACCTTC	CASSIASPFNYGYTF
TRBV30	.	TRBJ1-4	TGTGCCTGGCTAGGGGCCGAGAATGAAAAACTGTTTTTT	CAWLGAENEKLFF
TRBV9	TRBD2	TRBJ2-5	TGTGCCAGCAGCTCTAATACGGGGGGGCAAGAGACCCAGTACTTC	CASSSNTGGQETQYF
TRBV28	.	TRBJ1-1	TGTGCCAGCAGTTTTTTCGGGGGTGGTACTGAAGCTTTCTTT	CASSFFGGGTEAFF
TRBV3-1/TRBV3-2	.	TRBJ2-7	TGTGCCAGCAGCCGGGATACCGGCGAGCAGTACTTC	CASSRDTGEQYF
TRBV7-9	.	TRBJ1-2	TGTGCCAGCAGCTTAGAGGGGACGTATGGCTACACCTTC	CASSLEGTYGYTF
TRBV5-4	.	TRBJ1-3	TGTGCCAGCAGCTTGGACGGAAACACCATATATTTT	CASSLDGNTIYF
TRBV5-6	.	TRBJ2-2	TGTGCCAGCAGCTTCTCCGGGGAGCTGTTTTTT	CASSFSGELFF
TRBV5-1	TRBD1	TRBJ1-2	TGCGCCAGCAGCCAAGGACAGGAACGCGGCTACACCTTC	CASSQGQERGYTF
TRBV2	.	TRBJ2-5	TGTGCCAGCAGTGAAAACGGGGCGGCGGAGACGGCCCAGTACTTC	CASSENGAAETAQYF
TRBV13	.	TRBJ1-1	TGTGCCAGCAGCCCCGTGAGGACTGAAGCTTTCTTT	CASSPVRTEAFF
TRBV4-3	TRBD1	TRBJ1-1	TGCGCCAGCAGCCAAGGGGGGACAGGGAGGAGGACTGAAGCTTTCTTT	CASSQGGTGRRTEAFF
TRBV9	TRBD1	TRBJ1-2	TGTGCCAGCAGCCCAGACCATATCGGACAGGGTTCGGGTGGCTACACCTTC	CASSPDHIGQGSGGYTF
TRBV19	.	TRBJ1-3	TGTGCCAGTAGTATGGGGAATACCTTCTCTGGAAACACCATATATTTT	CASSMGNTFSGNTIYF
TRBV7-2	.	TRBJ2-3	TGTGCCAGCAGCTTCGATTGGGGCACAGATACGCAGTATTTT	CASSFDWGTDTQYF
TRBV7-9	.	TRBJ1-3	TGTGCCAGCAGCTTACAAGGACGGAACTCTGGAAACACCATATATTTT	CASSLQGRNSGNTIYF
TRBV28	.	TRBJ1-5	TGTGCCAGCGCCCTAGTCACAAGTCAGCCCCAGCATTTT	CASALVTSQPQHF
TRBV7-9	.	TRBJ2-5	TGTGCCAGCGGGTCTAGCTCCCAAGAGACCCAGTACTTC	CASGSSSQETQYF
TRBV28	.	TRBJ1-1	TGTGCCAGCAGTTTTATCAGCTCAAGTTGGGTCAACACTGAAGCTTTCTTT	CASSFISSSWVNTEAFF
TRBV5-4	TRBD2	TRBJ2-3	TGTGCCAGCAGCTTGGTTGGGGGCAAGAGCGGGGGGTTCACAGATACGCAGTATTTT	CASSLVGGKSGGFTDTQYF
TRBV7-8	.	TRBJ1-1	TGTGCCAGCAGCAGAACAAGAAGGAACACTGAAGCTTTCTTT	CASSRTRRNTEAFF